Listed here are 11 T cell receptor beta chains from one sample, sequenced in a study of T cells in localized non-small cell lung cancer. Some clones are missing from TCRdb's copy, which holds only in-frame ones; the method was immunoSEQ multiplex PCR. Counted here are about 1,900 clones, 22% occurring once; the ten biggest clones make up 7% to 10%. The sample was lung tumor tissue, taken before any cancer treatment. The receptors originated from a woman aged 35 to 70 with stage I lung adenocarcinoma.

V gene TRBV7-5 combines with J gene TRBJ1-6. TRBV7-5 represents a pseudogene. This CDR3 is built from 14 residues. The CDR3 nucleotides are TGTGCCAGCAGTTACCGGGGAGATAATTCACCCCTCCACTTT. This sequence encodes CASSYRGDNSPLHF.

This clone was seen only a few times. Compared with germline, one end of the junction differs, possibly owing to a read error. This rearrangement joins TRBV11-3 to TRBJ2-7, with D possibly called TRBD1 or TRBD2 (5 bases each). This CDR3 comprises 15 residues. Germline V CDR1 and CDR2: SGHNT, YENEEA. The chain's CDR3 is CASSPGTATSDEQYF. The CDR3 DNA follows: TGTGCTAGCAGCCCCGGGACCGCGACGTCCGACGAGCAGTACTTC.

The V gene is TRBV19, the J gene TRBJ2-7, with D perhaps being TRBD1 or TRBD2 (5 bases each). Trimming removed 2 bases from V and 2 bases from J, with 19 bases in between. The CDR3 consists of 17 residues. CDR1 LNHDA and CDR2 SQIVND come from the germline V gene (reference sequence). In DNA, the CDR3 is TGTGCCAGTAGTATAAAAAGAGGTGGGGGTGGAGCCTACGAGCAGTACTTC. It yields the protein CASSIKRGGGGAYEQYF.

A few counts support this clone. The V call is TRBV6-8, the J call TRBJ1-1, with D maybe TRBD1 (5 bases). This CDR3 is 14 amino acids long. The germline V gene has CDR1 MNHGY and CDR2 SAAAGT. Trimming stripped 2 bases from V and 5 bases from J, with 12 bases between. CDR3 region: CASSYQGPRTEAFF. The CDR3 nucleotides read TGTGCCAGCAGTTACCAGGGCCCTCGGACTGAAGCTTTCTTT.

This clone was detected only a few times. The V gene is TRBV2, the J gene TRBJ2-6; 7 nucleotides agree with TRBD2. Germline assignment: CDR1 SNHLY and CDR2 FYNNEI. The CDR3 has 16 amino acids. With V trimmed by 4 bases and J by 0 bases, 3 bases remained unmatched. Here the CDR3 reads CASSVSGGSGANVLTF. CDR3 coding DNA: TGTGCCAGCAGTGTCTCGGGGGGCTCTGGGGCCAACGTCCTGACTTTC.

This clone was seen more than once but under ten times. This chain links TRBV28 with TRBJ1-5, with 7 bases matching TRBD1. Germline CDR1 reads MDHEN; CDR2 reads SYDVKM. The CDR3 extends over 15 amino acids. V gave up 5 bases and J gave up 5 bases; unmatched junction bases: 9. This chain's CDR3 is CASSTSQGVYQPQHF. The CDR3 DNA follows: TGTGCCAGCAGTACATCCCAGGGGGTTTATCAGCCCCAGCATTTT.

This clone was found a few times. This sequence joins TRBV5-1 and TRBJ1-4; D unclear. Germline V lookup: CDR1 SGHRS, CDR2 YFSETQ. CDR3 length equals 17 residues. Trimming took 2 bases from V and 7 from J, leaving 21 bases between them. CDR3: CASSFSEGPQRGEKLFF. As DNA, the CDR3 is TGCGCCAGCAGCTTTTCAGAAGGGCCACAACGCGGTGAAAAACTGTTTTTT.

In the case of this clone: Other DNA sequences from this sample encode an identical CDR3 as well. This sequence joins TRBV11-3 and TRBJ2-3; D is tentatively TRBD1 or TRBD2 (5 bases each). Trimming pared 5 bases from V and 0 bases from J, leaving 12 bases between. The CDR3 is made up of 15 amino acids. Germline assignment: CDR1 SGHNT and CDR2 YENEEA. The CDR3 loop is CASSAGTGSTDTQYF. CDR3 coding DNA: TGTGCCAGCAGCGCTGGGACGGGTAGCACAGATACGCAGTATTTT.

This clone is labeled medium-sized (0.01 to 0.1%). This sequence joins TRBV11-3 and TRBJ2-4; D unclear. CDR1 is SGHNT and CDR2 is YENEEA in the germline V gene. Trimming pared 2 bases from V and 0 bases from J, leaving 17 bases between. The CDR3 consists of 18 residues. The CDR3 region has the DNA TGTGCCAGCAGCTTAACAGATAGACCGATGGTAGCCAAAAACATTCAGTACTTC. It encodes CASSLTDRPMVAKNIQYF.

Sample share makes this clone medium-sized. The chain recombines TRBV6-1 with TRBJ1-4, with 7 bases fitting TRBD1. This CDR3 has 18 residues. The germline V gene encodes CDR1 MNHNS and CDR2 SASEGT. V lost 0 bases, J lost 0 bases, and 7 bases stayed unmatched. Here the CDR3 reads CASSEALTGSATNEKLFF. CDR3 bases: TGTGCCAGCAGTGAAGCACTGACAGGGAGTGCAACTAATGAAAAACTGTTTTTT.

The table lists this clone with a few counts. V and J are TRBV28 and TRBJ1-4; 7 positions match TRBD1. CDR1 is MDHEN and CDR2 is SYDVKM in the germline V gene. The CDR3 spans 16 residues. V dropped 7 bases and J dropped 7; count of bases not matched to a gene: 15. CDR3: CASTTPGGGNIEKLFF. The CDR3 nucleotides read TGTGCCAGCACAACCCCCGGAGGGGGCAATATTGAAAAACTGTTTTTT.